This T cell receptor beta chain was identified in a study of T cells after yellow fever vaccination. On the study more broadly: Fractions of low cell number were prepared using SMART-Seq v4 Ultra Low Input.

A universal primer site and UMIs were added as TCR cDNA was made by 5'RACE template switching. TCRdb itself ran the 5' RACE reads through MiXCR, one entry per CDR3 protein. The sample contains some 560,000 distinct CDR3 sequences, around 17% of which appear only once. This CDR3 contains 13 residues. Trimming cost V 0 bases and J 7 bases, with 10 bases left between them. The germline CDR1 and CDR2 sequences are SGHRS and YFSETQ. Findings and limits, study-wide: Clonotypes appearing in both CD4 and CD8 compartments existed, and their share was small. Most clones from primary vaccination were detected again post-booster (about 96% CD4, about 88% CD8).

This clonotype was seen ten or more times. Its matching antigen is unknown. The source is a young man who received the YFV17D yellow fever vaccine. This chain connects TRBV5-1 to TRBJ2-5; no clear D. The source was PBMCs, collected 4 to 5 days after the first yellow fever vaccination. The CDR3 is CASSLEAVPTQYF. The CDR3 coding sequence is TGCGCCAGCAGCTTGGAGGCGGTACCGACCCAGTACTTC.